A selection of T cell receptor beta chains follows, all from one sample in a study of blood T cell repertoires in COVID-19. Assay used: immunoSEQ multiplex PCR; TCRdb lists only in-frame clones, some missing. The sample lists approximately 210,000 clones, just over 90% occurring once. The sample consisted of peripheral blood. The source is a man aged 25 to 45 with acute or convalescent COVID-19. Each CDR3 is given with its conserved first and last residue. A D gene is named only where the DNA matches it firmly. Some rows have no size entry. The others give once, few or many, or a class for an expanded clone.

j_call v_call d_call clone_size cdr3_nt cdr3_aa
TRBJ2-5 TRBV25-1 - - TGTGCCAGCAGGACAGTCTTAGGGACCCAGTACTTC CASRTVLGTQYF
TRBJ2-5 TRBV3-1/TRBV3-2 TRBD1 - TGTGCCAGCAGCCATTACAGGGGCCAAGAGACCCAGTACTTC CASSHYRGQETQYF
TRBJ1-3 TRBV5-5 - - TGTGCCAGCAGCTTGTTTCTCCCTGGAAACACCATATATTTT CASSLFLPGNTIYF
TRBJ2-2 TRBV11-3 - - TGTGCCAGCACCTATTACCGGGGTACCGGGGAGCTGTTTTTT CASTYYRGTGELFF
TRBJ2-7 TRBV15 TRBD2 - TGTGCCACCCGCATGAGCGGGAGTTCCTACGAGCAGTACTTC CATRMSGSSYEQYF
TRBJ2-3 TRBV5-5 TRBD2 - TGTGCCAGCAGCTTTGGAACGGGGGGGCGGGCAGATACGCAGTATTTT CASSFGTGGRADTQYF
TRBJ1-1 TRBV11-2 - - TGTGCCAGCAGCTTAAAAAAGCCGACTGTTTCGAACACTGAAGCTTTCTTT CASSLKKPTVSNTEAFF
TRBJ1-2 TRBV10-3 TRBD1 - TGTGCCATCAGTCGAACACAGGGGCTCGGGAATGGCTACACCTTC CAISRTQGLGNGYTF
TRBJ2-3 TRBV4-2 - - TGTGCCAGCAGCCAAGGCGGTGGGTGGCGAGAGCGCACAGATACGCAGTATTTT CASSQGGGWRERTDTQYF
TRBJ2-1 TRBV5-4 - - TGTGCCAGCAGCTTGGCCCACACCATACCCAACAATGAGCAGTTCTTC CASSLAHTIPNNEQFF
TRBJ2-1 TRBV3-1/TRBV3-2 TRBD2 - TGTGCCAGCAGCCGATCTGGGGGAGGGCCTTACAATGAGCAGTTCTTC CASSRSGGGPYNEQFF
TRBJ2-1 TRBV5-5 TRBD1 once TGTGCCAGCATCAACAGGGGGCCCTACAATGAGCAGTTCTTC CASINRGPYNEQFF
TRBJ1-5 TRBV19 TRBD1 - TGTGCCAGTAGTACGGGGACAGTTCAGCCCCAGCATTTT CASSTGTVQPQHF
TRBJ2-2 TRBV5-4 TRBD2 few TGTGCCAGCAGCTTGAAGACTAGCGGGGTAACCGGGGAGCTGTTTTTT CASSLKTSGVTGELFF
TRBJ2-1 TRBV3-1/TRBV3-2 - - TGTGCCAGCAGCCAAGACAGGGGAAACAATGAGCAGTTCTTC CASSQDRGNNEQFF
TRBJ2-7 TRBV6-5 - once TGTGCCAGCAGGTCTGGGAGGTCCTACGAGCAGTACTTC CASRSGRSYEQYF
TRBJ2-1 TRBV29-1 - - TGCAGCGTTGAAGAATCATGGAGTGACAATGAGCAGTTCTTC CSVEESWSDNEQFF
TRBJ1-1 TRBV14 - - TGTGCCAGCAGCCTGGTGGAGGAACCGAACACTGAAGCTTTCTTT CASSLVEEPNTEAFF
TRBJ1-5 TRBV28 TRBD1 - TGTGCCAGCAGTTTTTATGGACAGGGGGGCAATCAGCCCCAGCATTTT CASSFYGQGGNQPQHF
TRBJ2-1 TRBV28 - - TGTGCCAGCAGATTGACAGGACGGAACAATGAGCAGTTCTTC CASRLTGRNNEQFF
TRBJ2-7 TRBV6-4 - - TGTGCCAGCAGTGACTTCGCAGGCTACGAGCAGTACTTC CASSDFAGYEQYF
TRBJ1-1 TRBV29-1 - - TGCAGCGGAGTCAGGGGGAACACTGAAGCTTTCTTT CSGVRGNTEAFF
TRBJ1-2 TRBV18 - - TGTGCCAGCTCACCACCGGGCAGCTTTTATGGCTACACCTTC CASSPPGSFYGYTF
TRBJ1-5 TRBV2 TRBD1 - TGTGCCAGCAGTGCCAGGACAGGCAGTGGTTTAAATCAGCCCCAGCATTTT CASSARTGSGLNQPQHF
TRBJ1-5 TRBV9 - - TGTGCCAGCAGCGTAGGAGGGGGGGGCAATCAGCCCCAGCATTTT CASSVGGGGNQPQHF
TRBJ2-7 TRBV28 TRBD2 - TGTGCCAGCAGTGGGGGGGGGAACGAGCAGTACTTC CASSGGGNEQYF
TRBJ1-2 TRBV6-5 - - TGTGCCAGCAGAGATTACAAAACAGGGTATGGCTACACCTTC CASRDYKTGYGYTF
TRBJ2-7 TRBV28 TRBD1 - TGTGCCAGCCTCGACAGGGTGAACTACGAGCAGTACTTC CASLDRVNYEQYF